This T cell receptor beta chain was sequenced in a study of blood T cell repertoires in COVID-19. Study information: Some COVID-19 samples were acute and others convalescent; all came from the United States, Italy and Spain.

Per the germline V gene, CDR1 is SGHTA and CDR2 is FQGNSA. V was trimmed by 4 bases and J by 0 bases, leaving 13 bases between them. CDR3 size: 16 residues. Cohorts were determined from participant-reported clinical history. Each recovered donor of Cohort 3 presented with two negative PCRs, clearance, or symptom resolution. In this sample, this clone turned up once. TCRdb's copy holds only in-frame clones and misses some; the assay was immunoSEQ multiplex PCR. The top ten clones hold more than 5.5% of a sample with 150,000 to 180,000 clones, approximately 79% of them seen once. Material: PBMCs or T cells enriched from blood (not recorded which). This receptor was taken from a man over 45 who had recovered from COVID-19. The chain couples TRBV7-2 to TRBJ1-3, with no clear D. CDR3 in amino acids: CASSSIPQSSGNTIYF. The CDR3, as DNA: TGTGCCAGCAGCTCTATCCCACAGAGCTCTGGAAACACCATATATTTT. Filled out from reference TRBV7-2 and TRBJ1-3, the complete variable domain reads GAGVSQSPSNKVTEKGKDVELRCDPISGHTALYWYRQSLGQGLEFLIYFQGNSAPDKSGLPSDRFSAERTGGSVSTLTIQRTQQEDSAVYLCASSSIPQSSGNTIYFGEGSWLTVV.